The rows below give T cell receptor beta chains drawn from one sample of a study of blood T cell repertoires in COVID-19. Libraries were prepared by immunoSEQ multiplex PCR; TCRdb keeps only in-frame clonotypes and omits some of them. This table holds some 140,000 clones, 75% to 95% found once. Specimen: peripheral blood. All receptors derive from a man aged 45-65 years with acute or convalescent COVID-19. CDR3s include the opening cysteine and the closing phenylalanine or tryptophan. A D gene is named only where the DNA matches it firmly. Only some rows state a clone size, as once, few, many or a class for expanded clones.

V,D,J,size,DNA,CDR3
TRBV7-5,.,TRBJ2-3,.,TGTGTCAGAAGCACGAGACAGGGCCTGACAATCCCAGATACGCAGTATTTT,CVRSTRQGLTIPDTQYF
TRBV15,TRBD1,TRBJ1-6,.,TGTGCCACCAGCAGGGAGAGACCGGGACAGGCGGCCTATAATTCACCCCTCCACTTT,CATSRERPGQAAYNSPLHF
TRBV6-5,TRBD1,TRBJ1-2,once,TGTGCCAGCAGCCAGGGGGCCCCCTATGGCTACACCTTC,CASSQGAPYGYTF
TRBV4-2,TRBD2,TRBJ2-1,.,TGTGCCAGCAGCCAGAAGAGTGCAGTAGCGGGGGGGTCATCCGTAAGGGAGCAGTTCTTC,CASSQKSAVAGGSSVREQFF
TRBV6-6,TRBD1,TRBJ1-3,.,TGTGCCAGCAGTTACTTGGGACAGAACTCTGGAAACACCATATATTTT,CASSYLGQNSGNTIYF
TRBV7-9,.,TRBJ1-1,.,TGTGCCAGTCTCTCGGCCGGGATGGGTGAAGCTTTCTTT,CASLSAGMGEAFF
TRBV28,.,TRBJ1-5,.,TGTGCCAGCACCCGAAGGGGTAAGAGCAATCAGCCCCAGCATTTT,CASTRRGKSNQPQHF
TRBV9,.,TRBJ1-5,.,TGTGCCAGCAGCGTAGAGGGAGGCAATCAGCCCCAGCATTTT,CASSVEGGNQPQHF
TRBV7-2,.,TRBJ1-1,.,TGTGCCAGCAGCTTAGTCCCCAGTCTTTATGCTGAAGCTTTCTTT,CASSLVPSLYAEAFF
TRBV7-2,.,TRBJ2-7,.,TGTGCCAGCAGCTTAGTTTCCGGGGTCGAAACCTACGAGCAGTACTTC,CASSLVSGVETYEQYF
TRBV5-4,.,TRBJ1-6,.,TGTGCCAGCAATGATGCGGGGAGCTCCTATAATTCACCCCTCCACTTT,CASNDAGSSYNSPLHF
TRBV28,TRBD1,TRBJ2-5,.,TGTGCCAGCAGTTTAACGGACAGGGGGACCCAGTACTTC,CASSLTDRGTQYF
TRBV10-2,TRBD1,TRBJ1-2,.,TGCGCCAGCAGTACCTCGGACAGGGGGAACTATGGCTACACCTTC,CASSTSDRGNYGYTF
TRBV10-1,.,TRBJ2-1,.,TGCGCCAGCAGTGAGTCCCTACTCTCCTACAATGAGCAGTTCTTC,CASSESLLSYNEQFF
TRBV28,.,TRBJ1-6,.,.,CASSLFGRGAYSVHF
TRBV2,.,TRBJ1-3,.,TGTGCCAGCAGTTCTGAGGGCAAGAGCTCTGGAAACACCATATATTTT,CASSSEGKSSGNTIYF
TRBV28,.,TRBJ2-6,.,TGTGCCAGCAGTTTACGCCCAGGGAGGGGGGCCAACGTCCTGACTTTC,CASSLRPGRGANVLTF
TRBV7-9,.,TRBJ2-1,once,TGTGCCAGCAGCTTATACAGTTCCTACAATGAGCAGTTCTTC,CASSLYSSYNEQFF
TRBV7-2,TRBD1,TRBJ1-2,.,TGTGCCAGCAGCTGGACAGGGTATGGCTACACCTTC,CASSWTGYGYTF
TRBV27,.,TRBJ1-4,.,TGTGCCAGCAGTAGAGGACAGAGTAATGAAAAACTGTTTTTT,CASSRGQSNEKLFF
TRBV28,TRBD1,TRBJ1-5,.,TGTGCCAGCAGTCGAGGGACAGGGTTTAGCAATCAGCCCCAGCATTTT,CASSRGTGFSNQPQHF
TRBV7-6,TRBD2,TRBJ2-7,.,TGTGCCAGCAGCCAATCGGAGGGCGGGGGGTACGAGCAGTACTTC,CASSQSEGGGYEQYF
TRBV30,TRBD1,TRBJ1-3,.,TGTGCCTGGAGAGACAGGGGGTCAGGAAACACCATATATTTT,CAWRDRGSGNTIYF
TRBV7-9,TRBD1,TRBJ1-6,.,TGTGCCAGCAGCTTGGACAGGCCCTATTCACCCCTCCACTTT,CASSLDRPYSPLHF
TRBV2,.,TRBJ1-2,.,TGTGCCAGCAGCCGCGCCAGGGGACCAAACTATGGCTACACCTTC,CASSRARGPNYGYTF
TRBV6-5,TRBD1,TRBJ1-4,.,TGTGCCAGCAGACAGGGGGGGGTTGTTAAAAAACTGTTTTTT,CASRQGGVVKKLFF
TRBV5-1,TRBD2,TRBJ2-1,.,TGCGCCAGCAGCTTGGTTCCGGGAGGGCGGGGCAATGAGCAGTTCTTC,CASSLVPGGRGNEQFF
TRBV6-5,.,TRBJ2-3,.,TGTGCCAGCAGTTCTGCAGGGGACCAATTTACAGATACGCAGTATTTT,CASSSAGDQFTDTQYF
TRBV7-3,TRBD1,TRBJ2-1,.,TGTGCCAGCAGCGAGGATAGGACAGGGACTTTGGGGCAGTTCTTC,CASSEDRTGTLGQFF
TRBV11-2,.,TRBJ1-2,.,TGTGCCAGCAGCTCCGGGCGACAGCCCTATGGCTACACCTTC,CASSSGRQPYGYTF
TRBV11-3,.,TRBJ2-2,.,TGTGCCAGCAGCTTAGGGCTGGACACCGGGGAGCTGTTTTTT,CASSLGLDTGELFF
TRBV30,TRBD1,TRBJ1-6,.,TGTGCCTGGAGCCTATCTGGGACAGGGTCCCGGTCACCCCTCCACTTT,CAWSLSGTGSRSPLHF
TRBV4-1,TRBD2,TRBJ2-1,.,TGCGCCAGCAGCCAAAGGACTAGCGGAAGTTACAATGAGCAGTTCTTC,CASSQRTSGSYNEQFF
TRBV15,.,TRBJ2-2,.,TGTGCCACCAGCAGAGATTTAGGGGGATACGGGGAGCTGTTTTTT,CATSRDLGGYGELFF
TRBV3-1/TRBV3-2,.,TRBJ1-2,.,TGTGCCAGCAGCCAAGGTAGTGACCCGCGGAACTATGGCTACACCTTC,CASSQGSDPRNYGYTF
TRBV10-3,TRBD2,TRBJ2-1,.,TGTGCCATCAGCGTGAATGGGGGGGGTACCAATGAGCAGTTCTTC,CAISVNGGGTNEQFF
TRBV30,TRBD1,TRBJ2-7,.,TGTGCCTGGAGTGCGGACAGGGCCGAGCAGTACTTC,CAWSADRAEQYF
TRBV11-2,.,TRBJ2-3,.,TGTGCCAGCCAACTATGGAGCACAGATACGCAGTATTTT,CASQLWSTDTQYF
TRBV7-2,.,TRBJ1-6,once,TGTGCCAGCAGCCCACAACCGACAGGAAATTCACCCCTCCACTTT,CASSPQPTGNSPLHF
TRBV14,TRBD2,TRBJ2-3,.,TGTGCCAGCAGCCAACCCCTGCTCGCGGGAGGGAGAGCAGATACGCAGTATTTT,CASSQPLLAGGRADTQYF
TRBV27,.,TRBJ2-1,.,TGTGCCAGCAGTTTATCCCTACAGGGATACGGCTACAATGAGCAGTTCTTC,CASSLSLQGYGYNEQFF
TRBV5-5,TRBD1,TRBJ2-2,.,TGTGCCAGCAGCTTGCAGGGGGACACCGGGGAGCTGTTTTTT,CASSLQGDTGELFF
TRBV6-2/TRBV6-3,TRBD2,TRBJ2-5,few,TGTGCCAGCAGTTTACTGCGGGAGGTTGTCGAGACCCAGTACTTC,CASSLLREVVETQYF
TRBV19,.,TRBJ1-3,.,TGTGCCAGTAGATCCCCCGGGAGTAGATCTGGAAACACCATATATTTT,CASRSPGSRSGNTIYF
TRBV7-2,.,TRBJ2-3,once,TGTGCCAGCAGCCCTCGTGGAGATAGCACAGATACGCAGTATTTT,CASSPRGDSTDTQYF
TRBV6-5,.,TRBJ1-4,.,TGTGCCAGCAGCCCAGCTAATGAAAAACTGTTTTTT,CASSPANEKLFF